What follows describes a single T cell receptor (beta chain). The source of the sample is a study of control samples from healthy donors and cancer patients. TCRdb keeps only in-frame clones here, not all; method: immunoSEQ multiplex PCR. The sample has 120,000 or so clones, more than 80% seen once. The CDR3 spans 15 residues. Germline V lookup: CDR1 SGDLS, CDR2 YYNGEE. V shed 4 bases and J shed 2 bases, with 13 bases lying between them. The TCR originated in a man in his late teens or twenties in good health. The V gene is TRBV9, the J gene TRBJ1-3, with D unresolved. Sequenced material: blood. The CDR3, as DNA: TGTGCCAGCAGCCCCCCGGTAGGTACTGGAAACACCATATATTTT. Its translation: CASSPPVGTGNTIYF. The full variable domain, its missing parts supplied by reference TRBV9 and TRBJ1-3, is DSGVTQTPKHLITATGQRVTLRCSPRSGDLSVYWYQQSLDQGLQFLIQYYNGEERAKGNILERFSAQQFPDLHSELNLSSLELGDSALYFCASSPPVGTGNTIYFGEGSWLTVV.